The source of this T cell receptor (beta chain) is a study of OX40 agonist ivuxolimab in advanced cancers. Study-level points and caveats: Expanded clones were, on average, more numerous in CD8+ T cells than in CD4+.

Germline V gene sequence: CDR1 LNHDA, CDR2 SQIVND (reference sequence). The CDR3 extends over 16 amino acids. Trimming took 3 bases from V and 2 from J, leaving 16 bases between them. Sequencing was performed with immunoSEQ multiplex PCR; in TCRdb, only in-frame clones are kept and a portion is missing. The table records about 24,000 clones, 65% to 85% of them present only once. With respect to this clone: What it binds is unknown.

The specimen was CD4+ or CD8+ T cells sorted from blood, collected in a trial of the OX40 agonist ivuxolimab. The chain joins TRBV19 to TRBJ1-2; D perhaps matches TRBD1 (5 bases). This clonotype originated in an adult with an advanced solid tumor such as melanoma, head and neck, liver or kidney cancer. The chain's CDR3 is CASSMMDGATNYGYTF. The CDR3, as DNA: TGTGCCAGTAGTATGATGGATGGGGCGACGAACTATGGCTACACCTTC.